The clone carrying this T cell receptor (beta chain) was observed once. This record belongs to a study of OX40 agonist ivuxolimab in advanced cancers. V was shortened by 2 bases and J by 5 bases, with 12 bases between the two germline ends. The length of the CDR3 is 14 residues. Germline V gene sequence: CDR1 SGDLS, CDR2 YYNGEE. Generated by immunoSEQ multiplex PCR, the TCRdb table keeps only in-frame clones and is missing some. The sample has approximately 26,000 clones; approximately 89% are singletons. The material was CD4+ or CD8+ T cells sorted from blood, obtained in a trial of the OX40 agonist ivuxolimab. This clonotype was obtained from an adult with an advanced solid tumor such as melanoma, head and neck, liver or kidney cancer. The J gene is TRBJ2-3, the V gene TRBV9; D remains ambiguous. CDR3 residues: CASSVRREKDTQYF. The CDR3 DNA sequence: TGTGCCAGCAGCGTGAGAAGAGAGAAAGATACGCAGTATTTT. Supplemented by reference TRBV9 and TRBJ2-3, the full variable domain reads DSGVTQTPKHLITATGQRVTLRCSPRSGDLSVYWYQQSLDQGLQFLIQYYNGEERAKGNILERFSAQQFPDLHSELNLSSLELGDSALYFCASSVRREKDTQYFGPGTRLTVL.